A selection of T cell receptor beta chains follows, all from one sample in a study of T cell responses to AZD1222 COVID-19 vaccine. The repertoire was sequenced with immunoSEQ multiplex PCR; TCRdb's copy has only in-frame clones and lacks some. The sample holds about 84,000 clones, 80% to 90% seen once. Sequenced here: peripheral blood, sampled 28 days after the second AZD1222 dose. These receptor sequences come from an adult who received the AZD1222 COVID-19 vaccine. The CDR3 runs from the conserved cysteine through the conserved F or W. Fields, in order: V gene, D gene, J gene, CDR3 protein. The D gene is left open where the match is weak.

V: TRBV19
D: .
J: TRBJ1-5
CDR3: CASSTGGRWGGNQPQHF

V: TRBV6-6
D: TRBD1
J: TRBJ1-2
CDR3: CASSQPDREGYTF

V: TRBV7-2
D: .
J: TRBJ1-6
CDR3: CASSLEQNNSPLHF

V: TRBV6-1
D: .
J: TRBJ2-7
CDR3: CASSAYLPYEQYF

V: TRBV19
D: TRBD1
J: TRBJ1-2
CDR3: CASSIGGGISGYTF

V: TRBV18
D: .
J: TRBJ2-5
CDR3: CASSPPMEQETQYF

V: TRBV9
D: .
J: TRBJ1-4
CDR3: CASSGAGVTNEKLFF

V: TRBV7-2
D: .
J: TRBJ1-1
CDR3: CASSLVGNTEAFF

V: TRBV9
D: .
J: TRBJ1-5
CDR3: CASSVSSEANQPQHF

V: TRBV6-2/TRBV6-3
D: .
J: TRBJ2-7
CDR3: CASSYRPEVYEQYF

V: TRBV19
D: .
J: TRBJ2-7
CDR3: CASSIQGGASSYEQYF

V: TRBV28
D: TRBD1
J: TRBJ2-7
CDR3: CASSAGGLGGYEQYF

V: TRBV5-1
D: TRBD1
J: TRBJ1-1
CDR3: CASSLTATGETEAFF

V: TRBV6-4
D: .
J: TRBJ1-4
CDR3: CASSGGTF

V: TRBV6-5
D: .
J: TRBJ2-7
CDR3: CASSYGGEQYF

V: TRBV18
D: .
J: TRBJ1-1
CDR3: CASSPDLQGTEAFF

V: TRBV11-1
D: .
J: TRBJ1-1
CDR3: CASSVPTPEAFF

V: TRBV11-3
D: TRBD2
J: TRBJ2-1
CDR3: CASSLVAGGHNEQFF

V: TRBV4-2
D: .
J: TRBJ2-7
CDR3: CASSQDSQGKAYEQYF

V: TRBV12-3/TRBV12-4
D: TRBD1
J: TRBJ2-7
CDR3: CASSQTGVEQYF

V: TRBV10-3
D: TRBD2
J: TRBJ2-1
CDR3: CAINPGLAGAYNEQFF

V: TRBV18
D: .
J: TRBJ1-3
CDR3: CASSPSMFLSGNTIYF

V: TRBV11-3
D: .
J: TRBJ1-5
CDR3: CASSLNGNSNQPQHF

V: TRBV5-1
D: TRBD2
J: TRBJ2-2
CDR3: CASTYSGGDTGELFF

V: TRBV3-1/TRBV3-2
D: TRBD1
J: TRBJ1-2
CDR3: CASSPFSGGGNYGYTF

V: TRBV5-1
D: TRBD2
J: TRBJ2-2
CDR3: CASSLDSGASTGELFF